This T cell receptor (beta chain) was identified in a study of shared clonotypes between healthy human individuals. Here immunoSEQ multiplex PCR was the method, and the copy in TCRdb shows in-frame clones only, minus some. The sample yields about 2 million clones, 85% to 95% seen once. Donors, without exception, were Caucasian adults residing in Nashville, Tennessee. A CD45RA+ naive subset and a CD45RA-negative memory subset were split from CD4+ cells. The sequenced material came from naive CD4+ T cells sorted from blood. Subset described: CD45RA+ positively selected. The source is a man in his late teens or twenties in good health.

CDR3 residues: CASSSDYNEQFF. DNA for the CDR3: TGTGCCAGCAGCTCGGACTACAATGAGCAGTTCTTC. The chain is built from TRBV5-6 and TRBJ2-1; D call uncertain. CDR1 SGHDT and CDR2 YYEEEE come from the germline V gene. This CDR3 contains 12 residues. V lost 3 bases, J lost 3 bases, and 4 bases lay in between.